Listed here are 28 T cell receptor beta chains from one sample, sequenced in a study of T cell changes during pregnancy in multiple sclerosis. TCRdb keeps only in-frame clones here, not all; method: immunoSEQ multiplex PCR. The repertoire holds about 28,000 clones, with 89% as singletons. The sample here was CD4+ T cells from peripheral blood mononuclear cells, taken in the second trimester of pregnancy. The source is a female donor with multiple sclerosis, enrolled in a pregnancy study.

The chain has TRBV4-1 and TRBJ2-4; 10 nucleotides align to TRBD2. The CDR3 is 20 residues long. CDR1 is MGHRA and CDR2 is YSYEKL in the germline V gene. V was pared by 0 bases and J by 0 bases, with 11 bases of the junction left unmatched. CDR3 sequence: CASSQDRGTSATLAKNIQYF. The CDR3 DNA reads as TGCGCCAGCAGCCAAGATCGGGGGACTAGCGCCACCCTAGCCAAAAACATTCAGTACTTC.

J is TRBJ2-5 and V is TRBV11-1; 10 bases agree with TRBD1. CDR3 size: 16 residues. J was trimmed by 2 bases and V by 4 bases; bases with no gene match: 7. From germline, CDR1 is SGHAT and CDR2 FQDESV (reference sequence). The chain's CDR3 is CASSSPGQGYQETQYF. DNA of the CDR3: TGTGCCAGCAGCTCACCGGGACAGGGGTATCAAGAGACCCAGTACTTC.

The chain joins TRBV29-1 to TRBJ1-2; possibly TRBD1 for D (6 bases). The CDR3 length is 13 residues. Germline V gene sequence: CDR1 SQVTM, CDR2 ANQGSEA. Between the trimmed V and J ends, which lost 6 bases and 0 bases, there was a span of 11 bases. The CDR3 sequence: CSVWTVTNYGYTF. CDR3 coding DNA: TGCAGCGTGTGGACAGTTACTAACTATGGCTACACCTTC.

The genes are TRBV7-2 and TRBJ1-6; D unclear. The CDR3 spans 12 residues. The germline V and J ends were trimmed by 5 bases and 6 bases, with 5 bases remaining between them. Germline V gives CDR1 SGHTA, CDR2 FQGNSA. The DNA for the CDR3 is TGTGCCAGCAGCCCGGTTAATTCACCCCTCCACTTT. It codes for CASSPVNSPLHF.

In its sample, this clone was seen once. The gene calls are TRBV7-8 and TRBJ1-6, with TRBD1 matching 7 bases. CDR1 SGHVS and CDR2 FQNEAQ come from the germline V gene. With V trimmed by 4 bases and J by 14 bases, 14 bases remained unmatched. The CDR3 is 15 amino acids. CDR3 nucleotide sequence: TGTGCCAGCAGCTCGCAGGGGGTCCTGACCTCCACCCTCCACTTT. Amino acids: CASSSQGVLTSTLHF.

This sequence joins TRBV5-1 and TRBJ2-3; 9 bases are shared with TRBD2. CDR1 and CDR2 from the germline V gene are SGHRS and YFSETQ. The trim removed 5 bases at V and 4 bases at J, leaving 11 bases unmatched. This CDR3 comprises 16 residues. CDR3 protein: CASSRNSGGRPDTQYF. CDR3 nucleotide sequence: TGCGCCAGCAGTCGTAATAGCGGGGGTCGGCCAGATACGCAGTATTTT. Full variable domain (rest looked up from reference TRBV5-1 and TRBJ2-3): KAGVTQTPRYLIKTRGQQVTLSCSPISGHRSVSWYQQTPGQGLQFLFEYFSETQRNKGNFPGRFSGRQFSNSRSEMNVSTLELGDSALYLCASSRNSGGRPDTQYFGPGTRLTVL.

To note about this clone: At one end, the junction sequence differs from germline, possibly due to a read error. The genes are TRBV19 and TRBJ2-1; 7 bases agree with TRBD1. The CDR3 covers 13 residues. The V gene's germline CDR1 is LNHDA and CDR2 SQIVND (reference sequence). The CDR3 bases are TGTGCCAGTAGTACCGGGACAGCCCTTGAGAGGGTCTTC. Translated, it gives CASSTGTALERVF.

This chain joins TRBV5-5 and TRBJ2-5; TRBD1 agrees at 9 bases. Per the germline V gene, CDR1 is SGHKS and CDR2 is YYEKEE (reference sequence). The CDR3 covers 18 residues. Trimming at V came to 1 base and at J to 2 bases, leaving 12 bases not matched to a gene. CDR3 sequence reads: CASSLRTGARDWQETQYF. CDR3 coding DNA: TGTGCCAGCAGCTTGAGGACAGGGGCCCGGGATTGGCAAGAGACCCAGTACTTC.

In this sample, this clone turned up a few times. The chain recombines TRBV5-1 with TRBJ1-6; unclear D gene. This CDR3 spans 14 amino acids. Trimming stripped 7 bases from V and 9 bases from J, with 17 bases between. Germline CDR1 is SGHRS and CDR2 is YFSETQ. CDR3: CASFTGVPGSPLHF. DNA for the CDR3: TGCGCCAGCTTTACCGGGGTCCCGGGTTCACCCCTCCACTTT.

V gene TRBV19 combines with J gene TRBJ1-5; 7 bases are a match to TRBD1. The CDR3 is 16 amino acids. Germline V gene sequence: CDR1 LNHDA, CDR2 SQIVND (reference sequence). Trimming cost V 7 bases and J 2 bases; bases outside gene matches: 11. In DNA, the CDR3 is TGTGCCAGTACCTATGAGGGGGCGAGGGGCAATCAGCCCCAGCATTTT. It translates to CASTYEGARGNQPQHF.

The chain combines TRBV18 with TRBJ1-2; TRBD1 is a possible D gene (5 bases). In germline, CDR1 is KGHSH, CDR2 LQKENI. The CDR3 runs 16 residues. V gave up 6 bases and J gave up 8 bases, with 25 bases separating them. Here the CDR3 reads CASSISAGLGVFGYTF. In DNA form, the CDR3 reads TGTGCCAGCTCGATATCAGCAGGGCTGGGTGTCTTCGGCTACACCTTC.

This rearrangement joins TRBV10-2 to TRBJ2-1; unclear D gene. The CDR3 has 15 amino acids. The V end was cut by 3 bases, the J end by 4 bases, with 13 bases between. Germline values: CDR1 WSHSY, CDR2 SAAADI. The CDR3 DNA sequence: TGCGCCAGCAGTGAAGCGACGCCACGTTACAATGAGCAGTTCTTC. Amino acid sequence: CASSEATPRYNEQFF.

The rearrangement joins TRBV2 to TRBJ2-3; TRBD2 matches 9 bases. V dropped 1 base and J dropped 0; count of bases not matched to a gene: 17. The V gene's germline CDR1 is SNHLY and CDR2 FYNNEI. The CDR3 contains 21 residues. The CDR3 here is CASSEVGIGGGGDLSTDTQYF. As DNA, the CDR3 is TGTGCCAGCAGTGAAGTCGGAATTGGTGGCGGGGGGGACTTAAGCACAGATACGCAGTATTTT.

The V gene is TRBV1, the J gene TRBJ2-3; TRBD2 was called by the table and not checked on the DNA. TRBV1 is reported as a pseudogene. The CDR3 runs to 13 residues. The CDR3 protein is CTTGGGGADTQYF. CDR3 bases: TGCACCACTGGGGGCGGGGGGGCAGATACGCAGTATTTT.

The chain carries TRBV28 and TRBJ1-4, with D possibly being TRBD1 (5 bases). V lost 5 bases to trimming and J lost 8 bases, with 12 bases between them. The CDR3 is 13 amino acids. The germline CDR1 and CDR2 sequences are MDHEN and SYDVKM. CDR3 DNA sequence: TGTGCCAGCAGTAGGACATGGTTCGAAAAACTGTTTTTT. Residues: CASSRTWFEKLFF.

The J gene is TRBJ1-5, the V gene TRBV6-1; D is ambiguous. This CDR3 region has 14 residues. Germline values: CDR1 MNHNS, CDR2 SASEGT. V was cut by 7 bases and J by 4 bases, with 14 bases left in between. The CDR3 sequence: CASTREFINQPQHF. The CDR3, as DNA: TGTGCCAGCACGCGGGAATTCATTAATCAGCCCCAGCATTTT.

This rearrangement joins TRBV5-1 to TRBJ2-1; D call uncertain. The CDR3 runs to 12 residues. Trimming removed 0 bases at V and 10 bases at J, with 8 bases between. The germline gives CDR1 SGHRS, CDR2 YFSETQ. This CDR3 reads CASSLGHREQFF. Here the CDR3 DNA reads TGCGCCAGCAGCTTGGGACATCGGGAGCAGTTCTTC.

This sequence joins TRBV4-3 and TRBJ2-5; 8 bases align to TRBD2. This CDR3 comprises 16 residues. The V and J ends lost 1 base and 2 bases, in that order; junction bases with no gene match: 6. The germline V gene encodes CDR1 LGHNA and CDR2 YSLEER. CDR3 sequence (DNA): TGCGCCAGCAGCCAAGGTCCCCCGGGGGGGCAAGAGACCCAGTACTTC. This sequence encodes CASSQGPPGGQETQYF.

This chain connects TRBV6-4 to TRBJ1-6; 10 nucleotides align to TRBD1. CDR1 MRHNA and CDR2 SNTAGT come from the germline V gene. This CDR3 contains 15 residues. V dropped 2 bases and J dropped 8; count of bases not matched to a gene: 3. In DNA, the CDR3 is TGTGCCAGCAGTGACCCAGGGACAGGGGATTCACCCCTCCACTTT. Protein sequence: CASSDPGTGDSPLHF.

V and J are TRBV5-1 and TRBJ1-2; 12 bases are shared with TRBD1. The CDR3 is made up of 17 amino acids. Germline V lookup: CDR1 SGHRS, CDR2 YFSETQ. J lost 7 bases, V lost 0 bases, and 10 bases had no gene match. The CDR3 loop reads CASSLAPGDRGRSGYTF. Here the CDR3 DNA reads TGCGCCAGCAGCTTGGCCCCCGGGGACAGGGGGCGCAGTGGCTACACCTTC.

The chain carries TRBV9 and TRBJ1-2; D is possibly TRBD1 (6 bases). The V gene's germline CDR1 is SGDLS and CDR2 YYNGEE. The CDR3 has 18 residues. V lost 0 bases to trimming and J lost 7 bases, with 25 bases between them. In DNA, the CDR3 is TGTGCCAGCAGCGTAGACTCGGCGGGGGGGGCCTGGCGGGGTGGCTACACCTTC. It translates to CASSVDSAGGAWRGGYTF.

This clone is a singleton in its sample. The chain is built from TRBV7-2 and TRBJ2-7; 8 bases are a match to TRBD2. CDR3 size: 14 residues. V lost 4 bases and J lost 2; bases outside the gene matches: 4. Germline CDR1 reads SGHTA; CDR2 reads FQGNSA. CDR3 amino acids: CASSSVRGAYEQYF. DNA of the CDR3: TGTGCCAGCAGCTCAGTGCGGGGGGCCTACGAGCAGTACTTC.

This clone was found a few times. The V and J genes are TRBV5-1 and TRBJ1-3; the D gene is possibly TRBD1 (5 bases). The V and J ends lost 0 bases and 0 bases respectively, with 10 bases between them. Germline V lookup: CDR1 SGHRS, CDR2 YFSETQ. There are 16 residues in the CDR3. CDR3 sequence: CASSLDRQDSGNTIYF. The CDR3 bases are TGCGCCAGCAGCTTGGACAGGCAAGACTCTGGAAACACCATATATTTT.

The chain carries TRBV28 and TRBJ1-2; no clear D gene. Trimming stripped 8 bases from V and 4 bases from J, with 8 bases between. The germline gives CDR1 MDHEN, CDR2 SYDVKM. The length of the CDR3 is 11 residues. For the CDR3, the DNA is TGTGCCAGCCTGGCGGTCTATGGCTACACCTTC. Translated, it gives CASLAVYGYTF.

The chain uses TRBV2 and TRBJ2-7; 11 bases align to TRBD2. In germline, CDR1 is SNHLY, CDR2 FYNNEI. V lost 6 bases and J lost 4; bases outside the gene matches: 5. There are 14 residues in the CDR3. In nucleotides, the CDR3 is TGTGCCAGCAGCTTAGCGGGGGGGCCTTACGAGCAGTACTTC. As protein: CASSLAGGPYEQYF.

V usage is TRBV2 and J usage is TRBJ1-5, with D possibly being TRBD1 (6 bases). The germline V gene has CDR1 SNHLY and CDR2 FYNNEI. The ends were cut back, 8 bases at V and 7 bases at J, with 15 bases in the middle. CDR3 length: 13 residues. The CDR3 loop is CASGGDTIQPQHF. For the CDR3, the DNA is TGTGCCAGCGGGGGGGACACCATACAGCCCCAGCATTTT.

There are a few counts of this clone. The V and J genes are TRBV5-4 and TRBJ2-1; 12 positions agree with TRBD2. Trimming removed 1 base from V and 6 bases from J; junction bases left unmatched: 5. CDR1 is SGHNT, CDR2 YYREEE, per germline (reference sequence). There are 16 residues in the CDR3. Written as DNA, the CDR3 is TGTGCCAGCAGCTTGAGGACTAGCGGGGTGACCAATGAGCAGTTCTTC. Its translation is CASSLRTSGVTNEQFF.

A few counts support this clone. The J gene is TRBJ2-3, the V gene TRBV7-3; 7 bases are shared with TRBD1. This CDR3 spans 14 amino acids. Unmatched junction bases numbered 5, after V lost 5 bases and J lost 3 bases. The germline V gene encodes CDR1 SGHTA and CDR2 FQGTGA. CDR3 loop: CASSQGQTTDTQYF. CDR3 coding DNA: TGTGCCAGCAGCCAGGGACAGACAACAGATACGCAGTATTTT. Drawing the rest from reference TRBV7-3 and TRBJ2-3, the complete variable domain is GAGVSQTPSNKVTEKGKYVELRCDPISGHTALYWYRQSLGQGPEFLIYFQGTGAADDSGLPNDRFFAVRPEGSVSTLKIQRTERGDSAVYLCASSQGQTTDTQYFGPGTRLTVL.